This T cell receptor (beta chain) was recovered during a study of CD8 T cells in ankylosing spondylitis. Study-wide results and limits: Clones linked to the disease showed a CD8+ phenotype. They occurred at relatively low frequencies in peripheral blood.

This clonotype was seen ten or more times. Its antigen is currently unknown. In TCRdb, the 5' RACE reads were re-called with MiXCR into one record per CDR3 protein. The sample consists of some 87,000 distinct CDR3 sequences, 8.8% of them appearing once. V gave up 3 bases and J gave up 3 bases, with 8 bases separating them. In germline, CDR1 is SGHTA, CDR2 FQGNSA. The CDR3 sequence is 13 residues long. The sequence came from a male donor with ankylosing spondylitis or in good health (not recorded which). J is TRBJ2-5 and V is TRBV7-2, with D uncertain. The sample comprised blood, either unsorted or a sorted T cell fraction (not recorded which). The CDR3 region has the DNA TGTGCCAGCAGCTTTGGAGAAGAAGAGACCCAGTACTTC. This gives the protein CASSFGEEETQYF. Based on the CDR3 plus reference TRBV7-2 and TRBJ2-5, the full variable domain is GAGVSQSPSNKVTEKGKDVELRCDPISGHTALYWYRQSLGQGLEFLIYFQGNSAPDKSGLPSDRFSAERTGGSVSTLTIQRTQQEDSAVYLCASSFGEEETQYFGPGTRLLVL.